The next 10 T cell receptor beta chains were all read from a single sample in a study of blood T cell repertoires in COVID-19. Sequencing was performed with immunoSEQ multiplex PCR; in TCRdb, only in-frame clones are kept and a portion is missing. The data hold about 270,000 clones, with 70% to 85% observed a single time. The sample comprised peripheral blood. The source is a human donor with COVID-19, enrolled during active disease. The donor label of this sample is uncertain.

The CDR3 bases are TGTGCCAGCAGCGCCCGACAGAGGACCACAGATACGCAGTATTTT. As protein: CASSARQRTTDTQYF. This sequence joins TRBV9 and TRBJ2-3, with D possibly TRBD1 on 5 matching bases. V shed 3 bases and J shed 2 bases, with 13 bases lying between them. The CDR3 sequence is 15 residues long. Germline CDR1 SGDLS, CDR2 YYNGEE.

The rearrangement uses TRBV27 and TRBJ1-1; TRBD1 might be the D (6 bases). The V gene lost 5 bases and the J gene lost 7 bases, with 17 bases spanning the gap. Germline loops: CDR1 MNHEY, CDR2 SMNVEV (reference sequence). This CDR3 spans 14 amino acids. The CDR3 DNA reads TGTGCCAGCAGTCCTCAGGGGATAGGGGGTGAAGCTTTCTTT. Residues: CASSPQGIGGEAFF.

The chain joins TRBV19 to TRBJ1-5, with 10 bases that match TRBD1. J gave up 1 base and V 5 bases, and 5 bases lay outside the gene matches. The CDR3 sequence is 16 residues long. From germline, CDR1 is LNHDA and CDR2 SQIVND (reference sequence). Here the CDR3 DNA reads TGTGCCAGTAGTTCGACAGGGGGCGGGAGCAATCAGCCCCAGCATTTT. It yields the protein CASSSTGGGSNQPQHF.

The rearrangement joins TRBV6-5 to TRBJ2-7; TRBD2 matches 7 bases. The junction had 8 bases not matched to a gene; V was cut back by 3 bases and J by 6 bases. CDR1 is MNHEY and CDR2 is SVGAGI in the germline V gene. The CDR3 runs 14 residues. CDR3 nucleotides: TGTGCCAGCAGTTATTCCGCGGGAGCCTTCGAGCAGTACTTC. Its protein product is CASSYSAGAFEQYF.

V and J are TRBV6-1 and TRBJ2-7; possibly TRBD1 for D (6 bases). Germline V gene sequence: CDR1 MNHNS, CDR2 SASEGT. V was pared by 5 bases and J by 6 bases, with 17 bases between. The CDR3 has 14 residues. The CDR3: CASSYNPRTAEQYF. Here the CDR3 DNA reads TGTGCCAGCAGTTATAACCCGCGGACAGCCGAGCAGTACTTC.

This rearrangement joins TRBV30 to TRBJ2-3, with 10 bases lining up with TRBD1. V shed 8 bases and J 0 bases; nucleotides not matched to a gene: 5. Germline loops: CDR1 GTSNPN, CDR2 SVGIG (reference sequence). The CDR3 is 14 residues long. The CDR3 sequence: CAERTGGSTDTQYF. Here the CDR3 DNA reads TGTGCCGAAAGGACAGGGGGGAGCACAGATACGCAGTATTTT.

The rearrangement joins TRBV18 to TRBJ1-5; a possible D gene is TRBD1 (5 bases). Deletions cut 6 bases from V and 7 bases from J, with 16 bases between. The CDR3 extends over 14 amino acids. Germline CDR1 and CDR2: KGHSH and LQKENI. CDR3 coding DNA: TGTGCCAGCTCCCCCCAAGGGGTGGACCAGCCCCAGCATTTT. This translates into CASSPQGVDQPQHF.

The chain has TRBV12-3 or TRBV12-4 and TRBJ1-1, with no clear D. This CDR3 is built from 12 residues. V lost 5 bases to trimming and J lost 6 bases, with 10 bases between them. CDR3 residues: CASSLLLSEAFF. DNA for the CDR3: TGTGCCAGCAGTCTACTACTCTCTGAAGCTTTCTTT.

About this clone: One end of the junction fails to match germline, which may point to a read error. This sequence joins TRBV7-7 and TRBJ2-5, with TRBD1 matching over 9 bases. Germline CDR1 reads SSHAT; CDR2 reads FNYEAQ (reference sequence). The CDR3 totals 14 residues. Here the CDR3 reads CASSSLTGGETQYF. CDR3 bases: TGTGCTAGCAGCTCCCTGACAGGGGGAGAGACCCAGTACTTC.

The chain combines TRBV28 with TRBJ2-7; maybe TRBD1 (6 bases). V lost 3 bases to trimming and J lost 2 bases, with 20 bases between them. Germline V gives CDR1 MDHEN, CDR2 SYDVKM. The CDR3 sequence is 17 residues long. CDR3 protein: CASSFPSPGTPAYEQYF. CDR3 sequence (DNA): TGTGCCAGCAGTTTTCCCAGCCCCGGGACACCGGCCTACGAGCAGTACTTC.